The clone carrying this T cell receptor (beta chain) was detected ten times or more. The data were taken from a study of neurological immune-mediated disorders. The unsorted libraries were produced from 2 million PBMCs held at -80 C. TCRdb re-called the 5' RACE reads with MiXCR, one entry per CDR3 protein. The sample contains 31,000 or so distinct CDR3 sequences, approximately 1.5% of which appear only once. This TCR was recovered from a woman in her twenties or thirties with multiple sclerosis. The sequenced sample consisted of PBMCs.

In nucleotides, the CDR3 is TGTGCCAGCTACAGCGGGGACGCCGGGGAGCTGTTTTTT. Protein product: CASYSGDAGELFF. The J gene is TRBJ2-2, the V gene TRBV7-9; TRBD2 aligns across 7 bases. Losses at the gene ends were 8 bases for V and 6 bases for J; bases not matched to a gene: 6. This CDR3 region has 13 residues. The germline V gene encodes CDR1 SEHNR and CDR2 FQNEAQ (reference sequence).